The clone carrying this T cell receptor beta chain has just a few counts. Antigen unknown. Looked up from germline, CDR1 is ENHRY and CDR2 is SYGVKD. This CDR3 has 13 amino acids. V shed 8 bases and J shed 9 bases, with 14 bases lying between them. TCRdb reprocessed the 5' RACE reads with MiXCR, giving one entry per CDR3 protein. In the table there are some 600,000 distinct CDR3 sequences, around 17% of which are singletons. The sample belongs to a study of T cells after yellow fever vaccination. Study results and limitations: Post-booster reappearance was seen for most primary-vaccination clones (around 96% CD4, roughly 86% CD8).

The V and J genes are TRBV10-3 and TRBJ1-6; D is possibly TRBD1 (6 bases). Here the sequenced sample was PBMCs, taken around 5 days after the first yellow fever vaccination. The clonotype originates from a young man who received the YFV17D yellow fever vaccine. CDR3 coding DNA: TGTGCCATCTCGGAGGGGGTAACTTCACCCCTCCACTTT. This gives the protein CAISEGVTSPLHF.